This TCR beta chain was sequenced in a study of T-cell memory formation after mild COVID-19. General study results and limits: Clones that shrank (day 15 to 85) were balanced CD4/CD8, whereas later expanders leaned CD4+. Among clones peaking at day 37 in the second wave, SARS-CoV-2 specificity remained unconfirmed.

The V end lost 3 bases, the J end lost 5 bases, and 10 bases lay between the germline ends. CDR3 length: 13 amino acids. Germline V CDR1 and CDR2: SGHRS, YFSETQ. This clonotype has more than one count but fewer than ten. Its antigen is still unknown. A single record per CDR3 protein comes from TCRdb applying MiXCR to the 5' RACE reads. The data show 500,000 to 600,000 distinct CDR3 sequences, 15% to 20% seen once. Material for sequencing was PBMCs or a T cell subset sorted from them (not recorded which). The gene calls are TRBV5-1 and TRBJ2-3, with D unresolved. The receptor was derived from an adult woman who had mild COVID-19 (a few samples of this study predate the infection). Cell type and time point are not known. The CDR3 nucleotides read TGCGCCAGCAGCTCCCCCCTAGTAGATACGCAGTATTTT. It specifies CASSSPLVDTQYF.